This T cell receptor (beta chain) was obtained from a study of CD8 T cells in Susac syndrome. The RNA input was about 0.45 to 1 ug, and it was reverse transcribed with random hexamers. Using its own MiXCR run on the immunoSEQ multiplex PCR reads, TCRdb lists one record per CDR3 protein. The sample records about 150,000 distinct CDR3 sequences, around 96% being singletons. V was clipped by 5 bases and J by 6 bases, with 18 bases between them. The CDR3 is 16 amino acids. Looked up from germline, CDR1 is SGHRS and CDR2 is YFSETQ. Sample: CD4+ T cells from PBMCs. The sequence derives from a human donor with Susac syndrome. The chain is built from TRBV5-1 and TRBJ1-6, with a possible D match to TRBD1 (5 bases). This CDR3 is CASSLNTGTGNSPLHF. Written as DNA, the CDR3 is TGCGCCAGCAGTCTCAATACCGGGACCGGTAATTCACCCCTCCACTTT.